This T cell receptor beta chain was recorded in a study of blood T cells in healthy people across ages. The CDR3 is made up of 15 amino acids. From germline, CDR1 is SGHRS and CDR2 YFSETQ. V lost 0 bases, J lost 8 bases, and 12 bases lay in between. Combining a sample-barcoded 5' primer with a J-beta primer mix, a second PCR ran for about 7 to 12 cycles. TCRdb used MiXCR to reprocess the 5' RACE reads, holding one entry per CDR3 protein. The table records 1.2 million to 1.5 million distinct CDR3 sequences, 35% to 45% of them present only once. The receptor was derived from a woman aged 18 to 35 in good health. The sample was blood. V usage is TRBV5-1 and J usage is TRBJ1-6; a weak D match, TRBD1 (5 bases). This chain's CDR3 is CASSLGGTPHSPLHF. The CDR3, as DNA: TGCGCCAGCAGCTTGGGAGGGACCCCACATTCACCCCTCCACTTT.